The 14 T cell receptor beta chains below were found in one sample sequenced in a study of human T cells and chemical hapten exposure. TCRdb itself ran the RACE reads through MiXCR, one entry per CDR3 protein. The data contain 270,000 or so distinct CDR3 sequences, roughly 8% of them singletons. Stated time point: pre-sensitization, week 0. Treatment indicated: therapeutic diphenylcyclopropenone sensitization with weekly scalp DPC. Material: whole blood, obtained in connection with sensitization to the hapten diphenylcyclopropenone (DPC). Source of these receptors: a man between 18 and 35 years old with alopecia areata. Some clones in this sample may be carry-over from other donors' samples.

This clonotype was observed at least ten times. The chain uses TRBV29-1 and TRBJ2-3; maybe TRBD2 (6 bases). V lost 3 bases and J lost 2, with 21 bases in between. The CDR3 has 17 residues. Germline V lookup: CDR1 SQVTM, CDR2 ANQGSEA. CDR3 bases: TGCAGCGTTGATCCCCGTTTGGCGGAGGGGCCCACAGATACGCAGTATTTT. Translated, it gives CSVDPRLAEGPTDTQYF.

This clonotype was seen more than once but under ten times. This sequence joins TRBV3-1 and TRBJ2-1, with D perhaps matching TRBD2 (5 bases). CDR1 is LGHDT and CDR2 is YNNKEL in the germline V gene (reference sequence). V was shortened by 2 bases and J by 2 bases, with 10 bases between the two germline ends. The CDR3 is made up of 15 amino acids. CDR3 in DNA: TGTGCCAGCAGCCAATCTACCGGGGCCTACAATGAGCAGTTCTTC. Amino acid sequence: CASSQSTGAYNEQFF.

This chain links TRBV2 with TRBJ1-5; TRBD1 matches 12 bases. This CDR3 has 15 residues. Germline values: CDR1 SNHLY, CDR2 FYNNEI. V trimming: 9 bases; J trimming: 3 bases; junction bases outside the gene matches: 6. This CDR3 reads CASTGTGGLNQPQHF. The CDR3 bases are TGTGCCAGTACCGGGACAGGGGGCCTCAATCAGCCCCAGCATTTT.

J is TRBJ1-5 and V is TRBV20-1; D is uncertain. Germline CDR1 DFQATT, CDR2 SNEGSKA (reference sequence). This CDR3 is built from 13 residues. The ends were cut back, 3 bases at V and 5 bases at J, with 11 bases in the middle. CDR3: CSASSGRDQPQHF. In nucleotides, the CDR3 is TGCAGTGCTAGTTCGGGGAGGGATCAGCCCCAGCATTTT.

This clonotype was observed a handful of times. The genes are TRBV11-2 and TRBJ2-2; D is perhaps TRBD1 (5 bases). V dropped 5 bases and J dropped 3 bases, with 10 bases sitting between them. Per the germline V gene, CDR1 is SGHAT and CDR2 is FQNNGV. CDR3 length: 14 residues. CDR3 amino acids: CASSEDTYTGELFF. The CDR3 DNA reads TGTGCCAGCAGCGAGGACACTTACACCGGGGAGCTGTTTTTT.

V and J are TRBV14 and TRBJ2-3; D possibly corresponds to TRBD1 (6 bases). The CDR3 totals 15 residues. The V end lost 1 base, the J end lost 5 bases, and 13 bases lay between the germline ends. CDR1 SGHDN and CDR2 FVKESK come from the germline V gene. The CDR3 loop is CASSQGGHWGDTQYF. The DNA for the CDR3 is TGTGCCAGCAGCCAAGGGGGACACTGGGGAGATACGCAGTATTTT.

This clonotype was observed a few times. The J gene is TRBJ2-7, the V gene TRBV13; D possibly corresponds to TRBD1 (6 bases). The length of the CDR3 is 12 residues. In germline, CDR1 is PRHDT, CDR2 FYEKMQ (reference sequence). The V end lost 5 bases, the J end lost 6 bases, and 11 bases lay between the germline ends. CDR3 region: CASSANRVEQYF. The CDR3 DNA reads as TGTGCCAGCAGCGCAAACAGGGTCGAGCAGTACTTC.

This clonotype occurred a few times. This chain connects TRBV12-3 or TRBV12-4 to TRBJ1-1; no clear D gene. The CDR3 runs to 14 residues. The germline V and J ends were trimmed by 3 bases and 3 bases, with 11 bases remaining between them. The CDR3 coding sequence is TGTGCCAGCAGTTTTTCTGTTCTTTACACTGAAGCTTTCTTT. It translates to CASSFSVLYTEAFF.

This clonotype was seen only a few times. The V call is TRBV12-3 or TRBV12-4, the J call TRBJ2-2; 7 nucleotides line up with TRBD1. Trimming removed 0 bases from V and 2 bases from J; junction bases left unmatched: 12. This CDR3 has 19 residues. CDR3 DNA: TGTGCCAGCAGTTTAGCGCGGACAGGCCGCCCCGGTAACACCGGGGAGCTGTTTTTT. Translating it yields CASSLARTGRPGNTGELFF.

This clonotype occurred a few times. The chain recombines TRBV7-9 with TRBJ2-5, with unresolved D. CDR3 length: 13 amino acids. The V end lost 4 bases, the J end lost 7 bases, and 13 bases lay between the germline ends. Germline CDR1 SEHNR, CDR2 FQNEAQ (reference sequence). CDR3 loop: CASSWARQSTQYF. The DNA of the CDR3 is TGTGCCAGCAGCTGGGCCCGCCAGTCGACCCAGTACTTC.

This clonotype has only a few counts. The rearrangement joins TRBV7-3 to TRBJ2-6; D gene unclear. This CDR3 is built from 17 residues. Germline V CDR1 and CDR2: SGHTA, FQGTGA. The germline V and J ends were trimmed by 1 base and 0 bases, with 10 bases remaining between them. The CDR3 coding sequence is TGTGCCAGCAGCTTAATTCTCAGTAGCTCTGGGGCCAACGTCCTGACTTTC. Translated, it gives CASSLILSSSGANVLTF.

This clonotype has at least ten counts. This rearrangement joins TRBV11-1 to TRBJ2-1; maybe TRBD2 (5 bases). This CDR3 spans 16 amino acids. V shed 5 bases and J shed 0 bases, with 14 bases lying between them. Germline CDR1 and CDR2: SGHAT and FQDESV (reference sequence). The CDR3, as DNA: TGTGCCAGCAGCCAAGGGTCTAGCTCCTCCTACAATGAGCAGTTCTTC. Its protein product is CASSQGSSSSYNEQFF.

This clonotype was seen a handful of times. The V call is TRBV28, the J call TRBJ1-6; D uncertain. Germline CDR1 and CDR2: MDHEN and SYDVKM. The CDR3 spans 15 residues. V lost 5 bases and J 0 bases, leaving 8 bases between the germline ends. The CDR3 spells CASSPHSSYNSPLHF. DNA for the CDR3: TGTGCCAGCAGTCCTCATAGCTCCTATAATTCACCCCTCCACTTT.

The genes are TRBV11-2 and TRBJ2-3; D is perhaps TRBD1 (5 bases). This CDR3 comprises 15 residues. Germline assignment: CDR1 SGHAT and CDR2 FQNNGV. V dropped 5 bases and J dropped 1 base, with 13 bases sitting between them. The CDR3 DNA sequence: TGTGCCAGCAGCCCGCAGGGTGGTGGCACAGATACGCAGTATTTT. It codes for CASSPQGGGTDTQYF.